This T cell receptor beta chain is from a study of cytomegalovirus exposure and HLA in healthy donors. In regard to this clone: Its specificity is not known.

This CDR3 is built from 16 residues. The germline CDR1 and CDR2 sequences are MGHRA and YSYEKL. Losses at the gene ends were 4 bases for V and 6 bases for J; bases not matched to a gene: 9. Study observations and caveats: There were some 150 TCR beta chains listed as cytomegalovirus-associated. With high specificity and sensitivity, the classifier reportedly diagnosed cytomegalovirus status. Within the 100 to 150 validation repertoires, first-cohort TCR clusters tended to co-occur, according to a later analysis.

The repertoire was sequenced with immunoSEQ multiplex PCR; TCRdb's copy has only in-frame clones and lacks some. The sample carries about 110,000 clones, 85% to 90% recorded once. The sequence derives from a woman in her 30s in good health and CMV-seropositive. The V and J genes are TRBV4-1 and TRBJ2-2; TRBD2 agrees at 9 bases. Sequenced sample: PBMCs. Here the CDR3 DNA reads TGCGCCAGCAGCCGAGGCACCGGGACTAGCCCCGGGGAGCTGTTTTTT. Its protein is CASSRGTGTSPGELFF.